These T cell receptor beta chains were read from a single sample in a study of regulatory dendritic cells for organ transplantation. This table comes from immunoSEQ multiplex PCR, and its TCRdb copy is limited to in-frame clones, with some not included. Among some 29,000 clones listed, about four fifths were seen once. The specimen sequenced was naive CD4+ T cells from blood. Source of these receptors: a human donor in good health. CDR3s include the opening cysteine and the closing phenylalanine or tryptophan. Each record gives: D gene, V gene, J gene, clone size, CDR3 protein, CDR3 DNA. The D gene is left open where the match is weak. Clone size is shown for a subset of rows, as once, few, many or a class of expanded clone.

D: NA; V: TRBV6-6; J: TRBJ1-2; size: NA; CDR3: CASTSAVGYTF; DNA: TGTGCCAGCACTTCGGCGGTAGGCTACACCTTC
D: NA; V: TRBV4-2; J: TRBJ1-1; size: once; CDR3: CASSQDRGGATEAFF; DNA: TGTGCCAGCAGCCAAGATAGGGGAGGGGCCACTGAAGCTTTCTTT
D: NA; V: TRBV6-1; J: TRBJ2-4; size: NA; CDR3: CASSEEAGLAKNIQYF; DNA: TGTGCCAGCAGTGAAGAGGCGGGACTAGCCAAAAACATTCAGTACTTC
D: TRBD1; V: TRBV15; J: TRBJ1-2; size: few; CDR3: CATSREKGQNSFGYTF; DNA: TGTGCCACCAGCAGAGAAAAGGGACAGAATTCGTTCGGCTACACCTTC
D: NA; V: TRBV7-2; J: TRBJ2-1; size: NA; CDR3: CASSLAQGTYNEQFF; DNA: TGTGCCAGCAGCTTAGCCCAGGGTACCTACAATGAGCAGTTCTTC
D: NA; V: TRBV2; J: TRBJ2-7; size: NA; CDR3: CASSEYNHEQYF; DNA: TGTGCCAGCAGTGAGTACAATCACGAGCAGTACTTC
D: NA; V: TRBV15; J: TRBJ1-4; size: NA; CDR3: CATSRGRNEKLFF; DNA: TGTGCCACCAGCAGAGGGAGAAATGAAAAACTGTTTTTT
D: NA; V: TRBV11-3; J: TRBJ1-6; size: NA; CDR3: CASSLGGPLHF; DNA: TGTGCCAGCAGCTTAGGCGGCCCCCTCCACTTT
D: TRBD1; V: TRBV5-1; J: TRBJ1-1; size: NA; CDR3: CASSLTGTDTEAFF; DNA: TGCGCCAGCAGCTTAACCGGGACAGACACTGAAGCTTTCTTT
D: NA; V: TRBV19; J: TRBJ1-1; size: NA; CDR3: CASSIRQGVITEAFF; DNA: TGTGCCAGTAGTATAAGGCAAGGGGTTATCACTGAAGCTTTCTTT
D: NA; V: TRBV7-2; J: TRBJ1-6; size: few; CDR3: CASILGAGAQSPLHF; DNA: TGTGCCAGCATCCTAGGGGCGGGGGCACAGTCACCCCTCCACTTT
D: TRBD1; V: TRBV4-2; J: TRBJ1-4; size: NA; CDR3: CASSQDSDRVEKLFF; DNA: TGTGCCAGCAGCCAAGATTCCGACAGGGTGGAAAAACTGTTTTTT
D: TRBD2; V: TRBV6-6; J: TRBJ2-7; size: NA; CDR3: CASSSPGLDPYEQYF; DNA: TGTGCCAGCAGTTCCCCGGGACTAGACCCCTACGAGCAGTACTTC
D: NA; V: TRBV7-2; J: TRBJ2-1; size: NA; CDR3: CASSLSGSYNEQFF; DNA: TGTGCCAGCAGCTTATCAGGGTCCTACAATGAGCAGTTCTTC
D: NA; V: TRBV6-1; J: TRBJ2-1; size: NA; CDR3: CASSESQRLGEQFF; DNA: TGTGCCAGCAGTGAAAGTCAGCGGCTTGGTGAGCAGTTCTTC
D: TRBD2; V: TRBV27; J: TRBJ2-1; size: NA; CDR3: CASSFGGGGYNEQFF; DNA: TGTGCCAGCAGTTTCGGCGGGGGGGGTTACAATGAGCAGTTCTTC
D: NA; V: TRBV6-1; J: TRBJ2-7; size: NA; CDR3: CASSDAYYEQYF; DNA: TGTGCCAGCAGTGATGCCTACTACGAGCAGTACTTC
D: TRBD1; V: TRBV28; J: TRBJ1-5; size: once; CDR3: CASSPPTGDQPQHF; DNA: TGTGCCAGCAGCCCTCCCACAGGGGATCAGCCCCAGCATTTT
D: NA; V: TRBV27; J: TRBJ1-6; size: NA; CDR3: CASSLQRSSYNSPLHF; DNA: TGTGCCAGCAGTTTACAGCGTAGCTCCTATAATTCACCCCTCCACTTT
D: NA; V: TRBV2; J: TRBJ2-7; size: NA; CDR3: CASSEPPREQYF; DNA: TGTGCCAGCAGTGAGCCCCCTAGGGAGCAGTACTTC
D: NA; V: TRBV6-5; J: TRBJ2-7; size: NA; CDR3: CASTRSGTAAEQYF; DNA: TGTGCCAGCACTAGATCCGGGACTGCGGCCGAGCAGTACTTC
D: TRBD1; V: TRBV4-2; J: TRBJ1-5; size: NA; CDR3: CASSQNQGQGEQPQHF; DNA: TGTGCCAGCAGCCAAAACCAGGGACAGGGTGAACAGCCCCAGCATTTT
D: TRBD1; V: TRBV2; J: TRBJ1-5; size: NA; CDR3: CASDDRVNGPQHF; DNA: TGTGCCAGCGATGACAGGGTCAATGGGCCCCAGCATTTT
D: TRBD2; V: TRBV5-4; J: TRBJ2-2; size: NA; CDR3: CASSSGLAGGLNTGELFF; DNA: TGTGCCAGCAGCTCGGGACTAGCGGGGGGCCTGAACACCGGGGAGCTGTTTTTT
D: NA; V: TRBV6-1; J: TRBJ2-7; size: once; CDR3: CASSESGPGEQYF; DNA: TGTGCCAGCAGTGAATCTGGGCCCGGCGAGCAGTACTTC
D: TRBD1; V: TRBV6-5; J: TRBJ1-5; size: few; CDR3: CASRIQGASNQPQHF; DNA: TGTGCCAGCAGAATACAGGGGGCCTCAAACCAGCCCCAGCATTTT
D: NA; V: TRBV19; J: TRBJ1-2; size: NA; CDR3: CASRGTGGRDGYTF; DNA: TGTGCCAGTAGGGGGACTGGGGGAAGAGATGGCTACACCTTC
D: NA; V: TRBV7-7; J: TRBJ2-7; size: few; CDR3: CASSLSNSDEQYF; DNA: TGTGCTAGCAGCTTGTCAAACTCCGACGAGCAGTACTTC
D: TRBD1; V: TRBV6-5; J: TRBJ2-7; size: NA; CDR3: CASSLGDRGSYEQYF; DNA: TGTGCCAGCAGTCTGGGGGACAGGGGGAGCTACGAGCAGTACTTC
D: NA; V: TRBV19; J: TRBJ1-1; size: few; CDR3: CASRERNTEAFF; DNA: TGTGCCAGTAGAGAGCGAAACACTGAAGCTTTCTTT
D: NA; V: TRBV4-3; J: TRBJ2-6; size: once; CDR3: CASSQDRGTGANVLTF; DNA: TGCGCCAGCAGCCAAGATCGAGGAACTGGGGCCAACGTCCTGACTTTC
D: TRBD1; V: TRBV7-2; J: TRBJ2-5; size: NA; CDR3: CASSQRQGRETQYF; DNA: TGTGCCAGCAGCCAACGACAGGGACGGGAGACCCAGTACTTC
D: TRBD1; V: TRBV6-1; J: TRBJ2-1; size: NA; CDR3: CASRPDRDNEQFF; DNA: TGTGCCAGCAGGCCCGACAGGGACAATGAGCAGTTCTTC
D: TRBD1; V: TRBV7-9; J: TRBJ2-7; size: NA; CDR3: CASSPPGGYNEQYF; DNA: TGTGCCAGCAGCCCTCCAGGGGGCTACAACGAGCAGTACTTC
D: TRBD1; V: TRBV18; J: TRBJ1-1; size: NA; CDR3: CASSPPGQGGTEAFF; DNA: TGTGCCAGCTCACCCCCTGGACAGGGAGGGACTGAAGCTTTCTTT
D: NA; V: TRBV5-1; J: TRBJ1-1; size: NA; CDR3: CASALKAATEAFF; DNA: TGCGCCAGCGCCCTAAAAGCCGCCACTGAAGCTTTCTTT
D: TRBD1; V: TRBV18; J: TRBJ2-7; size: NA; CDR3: CASSRNRGLSYEQYF; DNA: TGTGCCAGCTCAAGAAACAGGGGGCTTTCCTACGAGCAGTACTTC
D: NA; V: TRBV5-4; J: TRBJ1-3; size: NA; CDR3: CASSTGPEGGDTIYF; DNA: TGTGCCAGCAGCACCGGACCAGAAGGAGGGGACACCATATATTTT
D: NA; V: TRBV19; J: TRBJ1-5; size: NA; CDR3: CASSIDLSGGTQPQHF; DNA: TGTGCCAGTAGTATAGATCTATCGGGGGGGACTCAGCCCCAGCATTTT
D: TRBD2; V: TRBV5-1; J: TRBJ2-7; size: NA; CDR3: CASSSFQRGGSYEQYF; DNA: TGCGCCAGCAGCTCATTTCAGCGGGGGGGTTCCTACGAGCAGTACTTC
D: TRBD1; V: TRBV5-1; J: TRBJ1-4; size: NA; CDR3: CASSLRGQGAEEKLFF; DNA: TGCGCCAGCAGCTTGAGGGGACAGGGGGCTGAAGAAAAACTGTTTTTT
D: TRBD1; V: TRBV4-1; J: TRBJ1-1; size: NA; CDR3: CASSQGKGAKNTEAFF; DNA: TGCGCCAGCAGCCAAGGGAAGGGGGCGAAGAACACTGAAGCTTTCTTT